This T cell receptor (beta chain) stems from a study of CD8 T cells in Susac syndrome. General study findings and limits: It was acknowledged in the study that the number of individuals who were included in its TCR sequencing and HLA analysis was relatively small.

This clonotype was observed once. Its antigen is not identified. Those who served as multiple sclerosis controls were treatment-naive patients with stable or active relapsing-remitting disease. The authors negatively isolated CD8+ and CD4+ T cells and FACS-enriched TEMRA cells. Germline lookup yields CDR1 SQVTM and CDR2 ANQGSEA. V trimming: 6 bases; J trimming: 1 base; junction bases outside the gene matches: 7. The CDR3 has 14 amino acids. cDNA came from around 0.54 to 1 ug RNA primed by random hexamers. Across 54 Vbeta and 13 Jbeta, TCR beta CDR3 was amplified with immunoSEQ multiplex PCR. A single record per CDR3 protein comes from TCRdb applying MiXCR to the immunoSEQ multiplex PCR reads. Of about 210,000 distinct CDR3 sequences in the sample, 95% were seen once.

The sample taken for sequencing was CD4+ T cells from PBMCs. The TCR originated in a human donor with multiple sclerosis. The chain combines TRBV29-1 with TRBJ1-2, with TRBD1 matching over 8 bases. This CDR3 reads CSVLQGGLNYGYTF. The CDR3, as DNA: TGCAGCGTCCTACAGGGGGGTCTTAACTATGGCTACACCTTC.